These T cell receptor beta chains were read from a single sample in a study of the immune and genomic landscape of osteosarcoma. Generated by immunoSEQ multiplex PCR, the TCRdb table keeps only in-frame clones and is missing some. The table lists 5,000 to 5,500 clones, 75% to 85% of them singletons. Sequencing was done on a sample of osteosarcoma tumor tissue from the lung. Every receptor here comes from a human donor with osteosarcoma. CDR3s include the opening cysteine and the closing phenylalanine or tryptophan.

v_call	j_call	cdr3_aa
TRBV21-1	TRBJ1-2	CASSTRDGNYGYTF
TRBV6-5	TRBJ1-2	CASSYSVTLNGYTF
TRBV7-9	TRBJ2-7	CASSLEAGEQYF
TRBV6-5	TRBJ2-3	CASSPNSDTQYF
TRBV6-6	TRBJ1-5	CASSLTGGNQPQHF
TRBV11-3	TRBJ2-5	CASSQRGSETQYF
TRBV11-2	TRBJ2-2	CASSLGDRVYGGELFF
TRBV29-1	TRBJ1-1	CGFTGFSEAFF
TRBV10-3	TRBJ2-7	CAISGGASYEQYF
TRBV4-1	TRBJ1-4	CASSPAPGRPNEKLFF
TRBV6-9	TRBJ2-7	CASSESREQYF
TRBV6-1	TRBJ2-3	CASSEAGAGQGITDTQYF
TRBV4-1	TRBJ1-1	CASSLGTGVVRNTEAFF
TRBV29-1	TRBJ1-2	CSVAEGAVGYTF
TRBV7-2	TRBJ1-1	CASSFYRNTEAFF
TRBV5-1	TRBJ2-7	CASSLGLAVSYEQYF
TRBV27	TRBJ1-1	CASSLLGGNTEAFF
TRBV7-2	TRBJ1-1	CASSDRRLGNTEAFF
TRBV7-2	TRBJ1-1	CASSLRGYTATEAFF
TRBV20-1	TRBJ2-4	CSASLGNIQYF